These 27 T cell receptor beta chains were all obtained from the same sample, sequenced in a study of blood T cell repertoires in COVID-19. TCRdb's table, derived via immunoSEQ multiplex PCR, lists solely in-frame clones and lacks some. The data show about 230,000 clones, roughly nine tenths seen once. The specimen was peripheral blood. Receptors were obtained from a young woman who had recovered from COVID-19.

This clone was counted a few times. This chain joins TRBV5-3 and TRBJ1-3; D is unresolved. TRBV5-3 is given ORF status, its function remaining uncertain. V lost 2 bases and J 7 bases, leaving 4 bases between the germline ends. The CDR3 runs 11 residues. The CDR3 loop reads CARSFRNTIYF. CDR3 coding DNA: TGTGCCAGAAGCTTCCGGAACACCATATATTTT.

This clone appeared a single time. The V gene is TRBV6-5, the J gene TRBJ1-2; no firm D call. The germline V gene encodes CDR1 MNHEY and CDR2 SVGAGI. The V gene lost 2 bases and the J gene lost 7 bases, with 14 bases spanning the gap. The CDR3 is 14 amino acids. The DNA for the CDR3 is TGTGCCAGCAGTTACGACTCCGAGAGATTTGGCTACACCTTC. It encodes CASSYDSERFGYTF.

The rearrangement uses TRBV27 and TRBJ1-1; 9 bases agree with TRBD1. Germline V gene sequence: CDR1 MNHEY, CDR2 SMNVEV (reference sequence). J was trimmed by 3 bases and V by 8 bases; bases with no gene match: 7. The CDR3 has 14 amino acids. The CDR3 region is CASGEDRGDTEAFF. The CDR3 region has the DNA TGTGCCAGCGGGGAGGACAGGGGTGACACTGAAGCTTTCTTT.

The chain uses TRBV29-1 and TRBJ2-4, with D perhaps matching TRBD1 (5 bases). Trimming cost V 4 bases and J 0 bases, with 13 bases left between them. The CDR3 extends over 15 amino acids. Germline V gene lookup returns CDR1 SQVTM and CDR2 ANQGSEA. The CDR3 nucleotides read TGCAGCGTTGTCGAGACAGACATAGCCAAAAACATTCAGTACTTC. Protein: CSVVETDIAKNIQYF.

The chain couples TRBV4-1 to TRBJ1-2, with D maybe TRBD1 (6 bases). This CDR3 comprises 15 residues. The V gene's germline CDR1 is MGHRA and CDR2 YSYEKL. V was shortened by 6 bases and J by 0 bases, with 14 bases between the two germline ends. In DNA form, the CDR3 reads TGCGCCAGCAGTCCCAGGACAGCTTCTAACTATGGCTACACCTTC. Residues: CASSPRTASNYGYTF.

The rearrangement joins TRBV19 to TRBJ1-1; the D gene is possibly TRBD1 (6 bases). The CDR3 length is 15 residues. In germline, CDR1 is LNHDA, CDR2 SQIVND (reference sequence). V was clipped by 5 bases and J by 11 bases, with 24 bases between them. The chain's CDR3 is CASSPSPGHQSAAFF. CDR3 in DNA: TGTGCCAGTAGTCCCTCCCCGGGACACCAATCGGCGGCTTTCTTT.

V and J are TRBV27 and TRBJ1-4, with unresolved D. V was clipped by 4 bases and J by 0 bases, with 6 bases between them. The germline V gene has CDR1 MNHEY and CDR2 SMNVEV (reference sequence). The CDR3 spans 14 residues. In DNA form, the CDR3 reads TGTGCCAGCAGTTGGGCGTCAACTAATGAAAAACTGTTTTTT. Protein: CASSWASTNEKLFF. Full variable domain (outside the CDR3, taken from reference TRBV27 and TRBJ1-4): EAQVTQNPRYLITVTGKKLTVTCSQNMNHEYMSWYRQDPGLGLRQIYYSMNVEVTDKGDVPEGYKVSRKEKRNFPLILESPSPNQTSLYFCASSWASTNEKLFFGSGTQLSVL.

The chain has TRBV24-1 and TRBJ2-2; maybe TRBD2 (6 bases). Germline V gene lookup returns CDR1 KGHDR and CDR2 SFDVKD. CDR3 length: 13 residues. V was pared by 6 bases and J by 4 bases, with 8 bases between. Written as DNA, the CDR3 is TGTGCCACCAGTCCGGGGGTCACCGGGGAGCTGTTTTTT. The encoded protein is CATSPGVTGELFF.

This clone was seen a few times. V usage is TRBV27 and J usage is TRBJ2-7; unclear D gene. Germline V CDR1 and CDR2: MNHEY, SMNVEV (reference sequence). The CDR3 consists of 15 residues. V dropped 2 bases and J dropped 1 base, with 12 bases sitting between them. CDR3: CASSLDRRFSYEQYF. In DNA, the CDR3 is TGTGCCAGCAGTTTAGATCGGCGGTTTTCCTACGAGCAGTACTTC.

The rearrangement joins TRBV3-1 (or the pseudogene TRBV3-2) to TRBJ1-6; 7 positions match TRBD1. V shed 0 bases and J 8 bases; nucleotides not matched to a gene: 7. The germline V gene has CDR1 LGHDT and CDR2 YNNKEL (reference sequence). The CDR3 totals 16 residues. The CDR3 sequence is CASSQDPTGYYSPLHF. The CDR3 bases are TGTGCCAGCAGCCAAGACCCGACAGGGTATTATTCACCCCTCCACTTT.

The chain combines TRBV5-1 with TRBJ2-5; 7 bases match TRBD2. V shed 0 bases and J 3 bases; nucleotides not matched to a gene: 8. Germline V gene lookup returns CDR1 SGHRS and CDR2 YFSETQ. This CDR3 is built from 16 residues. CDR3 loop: CASSLGVRLAEETQYF. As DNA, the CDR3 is TGCGCCAGCAGCTTGGGGGTGCGGCTAGCGGAAGAGACCCAGTACTTC.

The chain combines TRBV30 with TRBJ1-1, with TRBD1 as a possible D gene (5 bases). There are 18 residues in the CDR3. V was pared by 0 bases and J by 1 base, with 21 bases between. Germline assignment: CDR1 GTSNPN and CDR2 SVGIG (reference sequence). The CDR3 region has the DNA TGTGCCTGGAGTGTACCCGGGGGGACGATTGGTCCGAACACTGAAGCTTTCTTT. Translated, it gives CAWSVPGGTIGPNTEAFF.

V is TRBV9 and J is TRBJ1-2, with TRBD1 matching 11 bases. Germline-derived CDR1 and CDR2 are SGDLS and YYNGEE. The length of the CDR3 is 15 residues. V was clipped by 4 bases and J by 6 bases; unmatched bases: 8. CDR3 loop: CASSRTPGQGDGYTF. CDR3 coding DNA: TGTGCCAGCAGCCGAACACCGGGACAGGGGGATGGCTACACCTTC.

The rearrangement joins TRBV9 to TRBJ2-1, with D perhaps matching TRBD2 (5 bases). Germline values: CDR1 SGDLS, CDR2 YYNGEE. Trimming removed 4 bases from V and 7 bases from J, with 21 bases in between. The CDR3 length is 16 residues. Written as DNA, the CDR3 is TGTGCCAGCAGCTCGCACGCGGCTAGCTTTGGGAATGAGCAGTTCTTC. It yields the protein CASSSHAASFGNEQFF.

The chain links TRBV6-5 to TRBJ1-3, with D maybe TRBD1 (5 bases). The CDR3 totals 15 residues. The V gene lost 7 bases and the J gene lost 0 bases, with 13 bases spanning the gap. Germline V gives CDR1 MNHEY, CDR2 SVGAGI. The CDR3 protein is CASTEGRISGNTIYF. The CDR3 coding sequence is TGTGCCAGCACCGAGGGGAGGATCTCTGGAAACACCATATATTTT.

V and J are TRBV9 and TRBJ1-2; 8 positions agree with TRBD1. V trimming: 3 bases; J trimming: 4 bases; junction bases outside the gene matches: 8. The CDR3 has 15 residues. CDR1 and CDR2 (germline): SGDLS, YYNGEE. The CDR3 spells CASSAQGALFYGYTF. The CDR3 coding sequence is TGTGCCAGCAGCGCCCAGGGGGCCCTCTTCTATGGCTACACCTTC.

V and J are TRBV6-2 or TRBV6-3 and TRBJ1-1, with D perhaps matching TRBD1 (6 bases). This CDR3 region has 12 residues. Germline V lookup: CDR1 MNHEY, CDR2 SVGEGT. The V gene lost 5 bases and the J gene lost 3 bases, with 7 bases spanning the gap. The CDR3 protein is CASSKGDTEAFF. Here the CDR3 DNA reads TGTGCCAGCAGTAAGGGGGACACTGAAGCTTTCTTT.

This CDR3 reads CAWSITNNEQFF. Written as DNA, the CDR3 is TGTGCCTGGAGTATCACTAACAATGAGCAGTTCTTC. This chain uses TRBV30 with TRBJ2-1; D not certain. From germline, CDR1 is GTSNPN and CDR2 SVGIG (reference sequence). The CDR3 has 12 residues. Trimming pared 2 bases from V and 5 bases from J, leaving 7 bases between. Full variable domain (outside the CDR3, taken from reference TRBV30 and TRBJ2-1): SQTIHQWPATLVQPVGSPLSLECTVEGTSNPNLYWYRQAAGRGLQLLFYSVGIGQISSEVPQNLSASRPQDRQFILSSKKLLLSDSGFYLCAWSITNNEQFFGPGTRLTVL.

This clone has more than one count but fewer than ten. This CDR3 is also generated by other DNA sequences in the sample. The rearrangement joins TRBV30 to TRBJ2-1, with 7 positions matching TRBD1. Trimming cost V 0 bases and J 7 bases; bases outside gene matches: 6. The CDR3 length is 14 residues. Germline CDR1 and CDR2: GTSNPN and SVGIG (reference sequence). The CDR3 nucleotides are TGTGCCTGGAGTGTAAGGGCGACAGGGAATGAGCAGTTCTTC. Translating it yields CAWSVRATGNEQFF.

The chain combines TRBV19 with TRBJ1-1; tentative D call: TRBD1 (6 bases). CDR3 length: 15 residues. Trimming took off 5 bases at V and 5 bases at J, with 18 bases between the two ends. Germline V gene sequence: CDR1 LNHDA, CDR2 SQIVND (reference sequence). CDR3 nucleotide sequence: TGTGCCAGTAGTCCCATAGACAGGAAGGCGACTGAAGCTTTCTTT. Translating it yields CASSPIDRKATEAFF.

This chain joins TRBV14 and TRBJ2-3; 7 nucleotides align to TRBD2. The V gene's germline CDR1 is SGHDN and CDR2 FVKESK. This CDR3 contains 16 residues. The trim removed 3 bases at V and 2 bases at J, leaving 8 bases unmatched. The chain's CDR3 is CASSQGLAVYTDTQYF. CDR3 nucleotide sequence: TGTGCCAGCAGCCAGGGTCTAGCGGTTTACACAGATACGCAGTATTTT. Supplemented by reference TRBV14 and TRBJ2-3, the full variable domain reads EAGVTQFPSHSVIEKGQTVTLRCDPISGHDNLYWYRRVMGKEIKFLLHFVKESKQDESGMPNNRFLAERTGGTYSTLKVQPAELEDSGVYFCASSQGLAVYTDTQYFGPGTRLTVL.

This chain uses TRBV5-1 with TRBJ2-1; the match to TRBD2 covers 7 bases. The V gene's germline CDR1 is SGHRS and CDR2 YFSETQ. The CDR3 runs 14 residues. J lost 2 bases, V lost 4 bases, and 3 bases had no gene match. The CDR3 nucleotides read TGCGCCAGCAGCCCTGGGACTACCTACAATGAGCAGTTCTTC. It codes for CASSPGTTYNEQFF.

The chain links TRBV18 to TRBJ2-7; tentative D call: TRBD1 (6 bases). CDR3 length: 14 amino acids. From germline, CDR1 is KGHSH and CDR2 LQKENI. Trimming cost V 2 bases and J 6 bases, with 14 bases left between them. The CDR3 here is CASSPDRRNSEQYF. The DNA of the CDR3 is TGTGCCAGCTCACCAGACAGGCGGAACTCCGAGCAGTACTTC.

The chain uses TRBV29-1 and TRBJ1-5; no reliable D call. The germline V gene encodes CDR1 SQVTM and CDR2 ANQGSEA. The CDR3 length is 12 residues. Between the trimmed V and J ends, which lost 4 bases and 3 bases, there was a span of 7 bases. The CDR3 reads CSVGAPNQPQHF. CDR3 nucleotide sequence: TGCAGCGTTGGCGCCCCCAATCAGCCCCAGCATTTT.

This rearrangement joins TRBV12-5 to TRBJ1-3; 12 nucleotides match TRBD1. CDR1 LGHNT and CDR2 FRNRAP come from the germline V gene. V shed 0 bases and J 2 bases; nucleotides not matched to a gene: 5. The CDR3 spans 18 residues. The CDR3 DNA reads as TGTGCTAGTGGTTTGGTACTGGGACAGGGGGCGACTGGAAACACCATATATTTT. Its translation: CASGLVLGQGATGNTIYF.

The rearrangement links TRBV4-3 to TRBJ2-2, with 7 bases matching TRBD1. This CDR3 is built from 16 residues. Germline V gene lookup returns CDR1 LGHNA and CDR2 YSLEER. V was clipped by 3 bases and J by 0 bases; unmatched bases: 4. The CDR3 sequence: CASSHAGTANTGELFF. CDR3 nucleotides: TGCGCCAGCAGCCATGCCGGGACAGCGAACACCGGGGAGCTGTTTTTT.

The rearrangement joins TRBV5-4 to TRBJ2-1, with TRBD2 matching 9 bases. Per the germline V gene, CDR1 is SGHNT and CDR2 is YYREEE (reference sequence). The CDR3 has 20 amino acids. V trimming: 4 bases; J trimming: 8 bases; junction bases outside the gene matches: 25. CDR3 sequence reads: CASSPPEGAGGIPTIDEQFF. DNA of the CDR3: TGTGCCAGCAGCCCTCCCGAAGGGGCGGGAGGGATACCTACTATTGATGAGCAGTTCTTC.